What follows is one T cell receptor beta chain and its context. What it binds is not known. Germline CDR1 is ENHRY and CDR2 is SYGVKD. Germline trimming cut 5 bases from V and 4 bases from J; bases unmatched to any gene: 15. The CDR3 totals 17 residues. TCRdb called the RT-PCR reads again in MiXCR, with one record for every CDR3 protein. In the table there are roughly 5,700 distinct CDR3 sequences, 77% of which are singletons. This entry comes from a study of yellow fever vaccine responses in identical twins. Findings and limits, study-wide: Reported findings indicate that twins' vaccine T cell responses seemed partially convergent, partially personalized.

The clonotype originates from a woman younger than 35 who received the yellow fever vaccine. The rearrangement links TRBV10-3 to TRBJ2-3, with 7 nucleotides matching TRBD1. The sample consisted of T cells from blood (PBMCs), unsorted or a sorted subset (not recorded which), taken before or after yellow fever vaccination (not recorded which). DNA of the CDR3: TGTGCCATCAGTCGGCCCCAAGGGGGCATGAAGGCAGATACGCAGTATTTT. Amino acids: CAISRPQGGMKADTQYF.